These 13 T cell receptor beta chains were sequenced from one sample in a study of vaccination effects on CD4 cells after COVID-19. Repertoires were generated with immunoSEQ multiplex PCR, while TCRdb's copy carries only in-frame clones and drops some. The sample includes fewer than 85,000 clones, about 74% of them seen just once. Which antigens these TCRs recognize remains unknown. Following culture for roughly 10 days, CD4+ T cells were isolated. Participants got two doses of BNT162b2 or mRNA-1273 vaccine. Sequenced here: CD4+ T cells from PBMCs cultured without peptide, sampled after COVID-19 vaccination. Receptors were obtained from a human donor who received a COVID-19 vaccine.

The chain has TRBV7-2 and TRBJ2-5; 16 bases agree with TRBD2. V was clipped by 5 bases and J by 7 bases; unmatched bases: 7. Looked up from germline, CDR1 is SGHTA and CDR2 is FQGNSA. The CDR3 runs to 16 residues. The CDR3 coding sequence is TGTGCCAGCAGCCCAGGGACTAGCGGGGGGGCCGGGACCCAGTACTTC. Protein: CASSPGTSGGAGTQYF.

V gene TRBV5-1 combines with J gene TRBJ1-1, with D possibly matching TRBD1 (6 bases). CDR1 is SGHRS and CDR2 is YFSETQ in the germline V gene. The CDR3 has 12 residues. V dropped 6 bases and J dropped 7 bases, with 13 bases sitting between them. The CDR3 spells CASIGTGFEAFF. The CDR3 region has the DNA TGCGCCAGCATAGGAACAGGGTTTGAAGCTTTCTTT.

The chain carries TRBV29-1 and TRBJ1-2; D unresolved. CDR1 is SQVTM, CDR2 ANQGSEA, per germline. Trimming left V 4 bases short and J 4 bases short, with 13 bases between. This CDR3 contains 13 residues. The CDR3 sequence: CSVVRTDLYGYTF. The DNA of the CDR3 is TGCAGCGTTGTCCGGACCGATCTCTATGGCTACACCTTC.

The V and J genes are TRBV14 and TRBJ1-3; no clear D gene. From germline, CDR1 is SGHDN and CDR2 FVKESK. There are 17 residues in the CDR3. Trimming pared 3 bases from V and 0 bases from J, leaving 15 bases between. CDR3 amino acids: CASSQYRTESSGNTIYF. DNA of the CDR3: TGTGCCAGCAGCCAGTACCGGACGGAAAGCTCTGGAAACACCATATATTTT.

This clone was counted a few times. CDR3 nucleotide sequence: TGCGCCAGCAGCCAAGGTCCTACAGGCGTCACCGGGGAGCTGTTTTTT. It encodes CASSQGPTGVTGELFF. This chain connects TRBV4-3 to TRBJ2-2; tentatively, D is TRBD1 (5 bases). There are 16 residues in the CDR3. Trimming cost V 1 base and J 4 bases, with 13 bases left between them. Germline V gene sequence: CDR1 LGHNA, CDR2 YSLEER.

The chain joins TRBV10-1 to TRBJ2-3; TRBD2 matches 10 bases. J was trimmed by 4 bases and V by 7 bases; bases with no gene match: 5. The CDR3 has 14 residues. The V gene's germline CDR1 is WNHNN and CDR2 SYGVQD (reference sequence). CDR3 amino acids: CASNPSGGSDTQYF. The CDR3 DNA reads TGCGCCAGCAATCCTAGCGGGGGTTCAGATACGCAGTATTTT.

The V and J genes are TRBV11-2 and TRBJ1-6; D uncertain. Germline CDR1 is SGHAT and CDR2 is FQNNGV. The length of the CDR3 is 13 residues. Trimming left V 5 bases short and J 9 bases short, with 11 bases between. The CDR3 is CASSPRPVSPLHF. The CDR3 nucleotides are TGTGCCAGCAGCCCCCGACCGGTTTCACCCCTCCACTTT.

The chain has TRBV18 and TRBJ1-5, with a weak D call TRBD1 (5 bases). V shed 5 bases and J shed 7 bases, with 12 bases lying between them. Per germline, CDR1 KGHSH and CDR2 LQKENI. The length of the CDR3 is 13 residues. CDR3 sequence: CASSDDRSQPQHF. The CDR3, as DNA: TGTGCCAGCTCAGATGACAGATCCCAGCCCCAGCATTTT. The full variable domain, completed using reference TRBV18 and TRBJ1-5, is NAGVMQNPRHLVRRRGQEARLRCSPMKGHSHVYWYRQLPEEGLKFMVYLQKENIIDESGMPKERFSAEFPKEGPSILRIQQVVRGDSAAYFCASSDDRSQPQHFGDGTRLSIL.

The CDR3 region is CASSQDWRRRTGRSGEQYV. As DNA, the CDR3 is TGCGCCAGCAGCCAAGATTGGCGTCGTCGGACAGGGAGATCCGGCGAGCAGTACGTC. The chain uses TRBV4-1 and TRBJ2-7; 8 bases are shared with TRBD1. CDR1 and CDR2 from the germline V gene are MGHRA and YSYEKL. The CDR3 sequence is 19 residues long. V shed 0 bases and J 6 bases; nucleotides not matched to a gene: 19.

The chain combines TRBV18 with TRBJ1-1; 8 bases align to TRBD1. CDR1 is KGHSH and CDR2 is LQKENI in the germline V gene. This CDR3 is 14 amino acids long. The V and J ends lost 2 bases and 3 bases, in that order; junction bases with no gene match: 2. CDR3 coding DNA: TGTGCCAGCTCACCAAAGACAGGGGACACTGAAGCTTTCTTT. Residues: CASSPKTGDTEAFF.

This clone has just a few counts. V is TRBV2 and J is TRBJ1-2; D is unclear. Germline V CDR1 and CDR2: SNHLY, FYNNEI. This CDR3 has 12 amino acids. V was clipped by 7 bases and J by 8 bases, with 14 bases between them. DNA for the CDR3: TGTGCCAGCAATCGGGCGGCTGACGGCTACACCTTC. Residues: CASNRAADGYTF.

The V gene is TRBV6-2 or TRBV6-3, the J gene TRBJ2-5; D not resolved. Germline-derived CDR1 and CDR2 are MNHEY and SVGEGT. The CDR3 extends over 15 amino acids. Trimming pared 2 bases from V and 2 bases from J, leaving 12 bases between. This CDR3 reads CASSYGWVEQETQYF. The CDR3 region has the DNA TGTGCCAGCAGTTACGGCTGGGTGGAACAAGAGACCCAGTACTTC.

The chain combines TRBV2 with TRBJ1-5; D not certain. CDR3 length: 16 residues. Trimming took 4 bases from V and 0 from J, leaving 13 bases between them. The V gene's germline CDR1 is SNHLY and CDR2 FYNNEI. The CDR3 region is CASSAPGVDSNQPQHF. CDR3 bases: TGTGCCAGCAGTGCCCCTGGGGTAGATAGCAATCAGCCCCAGCATTTT.